The T cell receptor (beta chain) under discussion was sequenced for a study of blood T cells in healthy people across ages. Trimming pared 6 bases from V and 0 bases from J, leaving 14 bases between. Germline V gives CDR1 DFQATT, CDR2 SNEGSKA (reference sequence). CDR3 size: 14 residues. A second about 6 to 12 cycle PCR used barcoded and J-beta primers. A single record per CDR3 protein comes from TCRdb applying MiXCR to the 5' RACE reads. Altogether almost 800,000 distinct CDR3 sequences are present, about 62% being singletons, with the ten largest covering around 22%. The receptor's source is a man in his thirties or forties in good health. The rearrangement uses TRBV20-1 and TRBJ1-1; D is unresolved. The sequenced sample consisted of blood. CDR3 region: CSAPRTHLNTEAFF. CDR3 sequence (DNA): TGCAGTGCCCCTCGGACCCACCTGAACACTGAAGCTTTCTTT.